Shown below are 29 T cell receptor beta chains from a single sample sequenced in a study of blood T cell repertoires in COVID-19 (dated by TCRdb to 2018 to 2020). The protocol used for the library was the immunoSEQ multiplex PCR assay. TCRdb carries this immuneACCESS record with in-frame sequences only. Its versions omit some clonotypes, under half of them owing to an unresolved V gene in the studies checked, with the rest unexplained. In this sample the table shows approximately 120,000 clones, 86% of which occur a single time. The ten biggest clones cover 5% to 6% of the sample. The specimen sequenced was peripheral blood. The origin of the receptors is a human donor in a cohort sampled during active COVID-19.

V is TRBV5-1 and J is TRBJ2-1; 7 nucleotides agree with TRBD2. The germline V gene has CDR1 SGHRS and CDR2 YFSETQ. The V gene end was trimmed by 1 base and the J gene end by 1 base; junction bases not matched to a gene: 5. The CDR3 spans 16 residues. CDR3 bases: TGCGCCAGCAGCTTGTTCACTAGCGCATCCTACAATGAGCAGTTCTTC. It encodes CASSLFTSASYNEQFF.

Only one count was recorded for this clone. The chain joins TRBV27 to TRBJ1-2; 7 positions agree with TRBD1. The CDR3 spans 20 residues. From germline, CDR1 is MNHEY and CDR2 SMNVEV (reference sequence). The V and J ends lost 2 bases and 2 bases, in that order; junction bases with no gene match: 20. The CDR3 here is CASSLSQYRGRRRSNYGYTF. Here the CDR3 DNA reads TGTGCCAGCAGTTTAAGTCAATATAGGGGGCGCAGGAGGAGCAACTATGGCTACACCTTC.

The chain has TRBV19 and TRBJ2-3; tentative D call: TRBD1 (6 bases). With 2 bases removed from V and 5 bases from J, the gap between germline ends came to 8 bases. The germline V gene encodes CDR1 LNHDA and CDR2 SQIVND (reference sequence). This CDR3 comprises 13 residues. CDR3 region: CASSITGKDTQYF. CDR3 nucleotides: TGTGCCAGTAGTATAACAGGGAAAGATACGCAGTATTTT. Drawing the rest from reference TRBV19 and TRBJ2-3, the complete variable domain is DGGITQSPKYLFRKEGQNVTLSCEQNLNHDAMYWYRQDPGQGLRLIYYSQIVNDFQKGDIAEGYSVSREKKESFPLTVTSAQKNPTAFYLCASSITGKDTQYFGPGTRLTVL.

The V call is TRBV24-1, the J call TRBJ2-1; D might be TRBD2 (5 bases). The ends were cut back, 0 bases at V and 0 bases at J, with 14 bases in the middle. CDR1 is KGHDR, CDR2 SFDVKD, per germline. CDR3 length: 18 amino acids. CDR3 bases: TGTGCCACCAGTGATTTGCAAATTAGCGCTAGCTCCTACAATGAGCAGTTCTTC. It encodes CATSDLQISASSYNEQFF.

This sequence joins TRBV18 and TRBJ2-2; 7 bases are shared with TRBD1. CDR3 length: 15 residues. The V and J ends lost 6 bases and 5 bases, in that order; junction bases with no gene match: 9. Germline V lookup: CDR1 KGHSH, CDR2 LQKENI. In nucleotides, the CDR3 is TGTGCCAGCTCCCATAGACAGGGTACGACCGGGGAGCTGTTTTTT. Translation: CASSHRQGTTGELFF.

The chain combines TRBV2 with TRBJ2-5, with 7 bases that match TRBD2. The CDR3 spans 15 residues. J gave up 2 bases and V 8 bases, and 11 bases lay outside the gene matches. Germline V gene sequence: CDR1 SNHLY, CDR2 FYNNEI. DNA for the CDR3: TGTGCCAGCGGGGCCCGTCGGGGGGTACAAGAGACCCAGTACTTC. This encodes CASGARRGVQETQYF.

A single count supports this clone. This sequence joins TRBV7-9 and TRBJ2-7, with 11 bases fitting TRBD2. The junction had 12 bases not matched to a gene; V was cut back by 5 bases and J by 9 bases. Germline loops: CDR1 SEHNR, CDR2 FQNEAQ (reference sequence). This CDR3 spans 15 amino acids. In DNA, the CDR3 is TGTGCCAGCAGCCGCACGGGACTAGCGGAATTGGTGCAGTACTTC. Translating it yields CASSRTGLAELVQYF. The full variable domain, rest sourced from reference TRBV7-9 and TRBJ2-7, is DTGVSQNPRHKITKRGQNVTFRCDPISEHNRLYWYRQTLGQGPEFLTYFQNEAQLEKSRLLSDRFSAERPKGSFSTLEIQRTEQGDSAMYLCASSRTGLAELVQYFGPGTRLTVT.

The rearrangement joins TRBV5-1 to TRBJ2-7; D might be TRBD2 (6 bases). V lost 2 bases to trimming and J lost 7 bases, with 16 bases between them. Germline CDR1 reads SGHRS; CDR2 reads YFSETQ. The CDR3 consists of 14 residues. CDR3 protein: CASSLIGGSEEQYF. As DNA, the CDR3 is TGCGCCAGCAGCTTAATCGGGGGTTCGGAAGAGCAGTACTTC. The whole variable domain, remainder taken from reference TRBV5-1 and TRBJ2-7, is KAGVTQTPRYLIKTRGQQVTLSCSPISGHRSVSWYQQTPGQGLQFLFEYFSETQRNKGNFPGRFSGRQFSNSRSEMNVSTLELGDSALYLCASSLIGGSEEQYFGPGTRLTVT.

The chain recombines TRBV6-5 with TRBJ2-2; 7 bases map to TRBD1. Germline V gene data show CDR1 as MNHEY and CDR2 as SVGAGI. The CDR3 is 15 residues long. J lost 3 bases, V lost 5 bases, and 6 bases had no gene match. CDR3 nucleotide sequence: TGTGCCAGCAGTCGTAACAGGGGAGACACCGGGGAGCTGTTTTTT. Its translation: CASSRNRGDTGELFF.

CDR3 sequence (DNA): TGCAGCCGCCGCGGCAATCAGCCCCAGCATTTT. Translation gives CSRRGNQPQHF. The gene calls are TRBV20-1 and TRBJ1-5; no clear D. The germline gives CDR1 DFQATT, CDR2 SNEGSKA (reference sequence). CDR3 length equals 11 residues.

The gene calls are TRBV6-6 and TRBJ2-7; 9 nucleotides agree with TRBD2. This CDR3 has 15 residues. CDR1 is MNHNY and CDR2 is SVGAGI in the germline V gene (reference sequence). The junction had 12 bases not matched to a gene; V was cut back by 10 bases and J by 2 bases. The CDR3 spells CATQRGAGGPYEQYF. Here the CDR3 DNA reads TGTGCCACCCAGCGTGGGGCGGGAGGGCCCTACGAGCAGTACTTC.

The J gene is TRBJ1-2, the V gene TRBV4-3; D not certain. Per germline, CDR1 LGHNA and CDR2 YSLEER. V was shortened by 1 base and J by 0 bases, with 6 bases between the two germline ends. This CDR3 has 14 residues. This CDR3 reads CASSQGGANYGYTF. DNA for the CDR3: TGCGCCAGCAGCCAAGGGGGAGCTAACTATGGCTACACCTTC.

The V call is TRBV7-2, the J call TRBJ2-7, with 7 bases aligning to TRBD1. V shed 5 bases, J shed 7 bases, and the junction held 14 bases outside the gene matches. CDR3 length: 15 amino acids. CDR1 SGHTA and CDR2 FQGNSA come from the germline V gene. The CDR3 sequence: CASSKRQGPRWEQYF. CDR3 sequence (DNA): TGTGCCAGCAGCAAAAGACAGGGTCCGAGGTGGGAGCAGTACTTC.

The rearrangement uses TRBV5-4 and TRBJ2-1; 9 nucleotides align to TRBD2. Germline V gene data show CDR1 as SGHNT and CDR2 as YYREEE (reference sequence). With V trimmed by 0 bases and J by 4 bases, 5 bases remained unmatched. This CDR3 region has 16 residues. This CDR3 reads CASSLEASGNYNEQFF. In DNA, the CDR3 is TGTGCCAGCAGCTTGGAGGCTAGCGGGAATTACAATGAGCAGTTCTTC.

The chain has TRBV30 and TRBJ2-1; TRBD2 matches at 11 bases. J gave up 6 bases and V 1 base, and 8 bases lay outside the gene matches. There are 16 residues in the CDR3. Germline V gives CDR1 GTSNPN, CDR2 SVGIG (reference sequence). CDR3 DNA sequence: TGTGCCTGGAGTGCCCTTAGCGGGAGGGAAAGCAATGAGCAGTTCTTC. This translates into CAWSALSGRESNEQFF.

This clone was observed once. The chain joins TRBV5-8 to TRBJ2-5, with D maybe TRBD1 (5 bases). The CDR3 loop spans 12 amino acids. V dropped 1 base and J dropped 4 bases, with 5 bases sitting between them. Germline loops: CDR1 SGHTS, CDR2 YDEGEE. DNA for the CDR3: TGTGCCAGCAGCTTGACAGGAGAGACCCAGTACTTC. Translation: CASSLTGETQYF.

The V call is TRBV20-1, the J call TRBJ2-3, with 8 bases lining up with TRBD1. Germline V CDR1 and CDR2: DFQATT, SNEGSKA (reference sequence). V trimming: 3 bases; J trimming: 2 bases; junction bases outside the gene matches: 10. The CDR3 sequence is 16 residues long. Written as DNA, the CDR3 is TGCAGTGCTAGTAAGCCCGGGACAGGCTTCACAGATACGCAGTATTTT. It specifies CSASKPGTGFTDTQYF.

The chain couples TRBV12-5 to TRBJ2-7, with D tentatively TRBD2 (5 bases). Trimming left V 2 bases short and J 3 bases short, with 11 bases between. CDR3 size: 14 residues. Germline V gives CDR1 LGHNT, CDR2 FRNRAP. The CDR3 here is CASGLRVGDYEQYF. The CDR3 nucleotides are TGTGCTAGTGGTTTGCGAGTGGGAGACTACGAGCAGTACTTC. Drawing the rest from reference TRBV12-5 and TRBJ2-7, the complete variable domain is DARVTQTPRHKVTEMGQEVTMRCQPILGHNTVFWYRQTMMQGLELLAYFRNRAPLDDSGMPKDRFSAEMPDATLATLKIQPSEPRDSAVYFCASGLRVGDYEQYFGPGTRLTVT.

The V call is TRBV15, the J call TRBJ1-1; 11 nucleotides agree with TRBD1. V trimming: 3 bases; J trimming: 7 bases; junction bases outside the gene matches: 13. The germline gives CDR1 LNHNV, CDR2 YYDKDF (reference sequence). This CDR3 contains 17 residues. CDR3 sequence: CATSRTRGTGGNGEAFF. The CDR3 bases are TGTGCCACCAGCAGGACACGGGGGACAGGGGGAAATGGTGAAGCTTTCTTT.

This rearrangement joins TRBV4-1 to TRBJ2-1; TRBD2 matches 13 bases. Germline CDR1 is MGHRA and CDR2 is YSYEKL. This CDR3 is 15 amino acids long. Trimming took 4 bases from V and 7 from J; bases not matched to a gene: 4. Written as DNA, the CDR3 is TGCGCCAGCAGCCGCGGACTAGCGGGAGATAATGAGCAGTTCTTC. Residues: CASSRGLAGDNEQFF.

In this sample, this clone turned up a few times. The DNA for the CDR3 is TGTGCCAGCAGCGCTAGCGGGAACGCAGATACGCAGTATTTT. Its protein product is CASSASGNADTQYF. The chain is built from TRBV5-4 and TRBJ2-3; TRBD2 aligns across 9 bases. This CDR3 region has 14 residues. CDR1 is SGHNT, CDR2 YYREEE, per germline (reference sequence). With 4 bases clipped from V and 4 bases from J, the junction kept 4 bases outside the gene matches.

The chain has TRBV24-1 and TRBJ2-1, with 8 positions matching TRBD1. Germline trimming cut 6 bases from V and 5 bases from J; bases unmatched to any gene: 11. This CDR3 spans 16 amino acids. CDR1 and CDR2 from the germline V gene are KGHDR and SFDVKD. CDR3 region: CATSYTTGGPHNEQFF. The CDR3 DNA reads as TGTGCCACCAGTTACACCACAGGGGGGCCACACAATGAGCAGTTCTTC.

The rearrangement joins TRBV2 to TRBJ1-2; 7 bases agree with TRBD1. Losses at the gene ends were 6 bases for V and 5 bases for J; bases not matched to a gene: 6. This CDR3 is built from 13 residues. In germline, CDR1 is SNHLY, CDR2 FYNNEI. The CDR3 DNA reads TGTGCCAGCAGCCGCGGACAGGAATATGGCTACACCTTC. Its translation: CASSRGQEYGYTF.

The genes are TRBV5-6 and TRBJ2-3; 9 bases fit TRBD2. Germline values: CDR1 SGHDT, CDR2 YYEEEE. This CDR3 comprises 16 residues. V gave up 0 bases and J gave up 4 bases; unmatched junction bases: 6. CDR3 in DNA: TGTGCCAGCAGCTTGGGGGCTAGCGGGGCCGCAGATACGCAGTATTTT. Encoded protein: CASSLGASGAADTQYF. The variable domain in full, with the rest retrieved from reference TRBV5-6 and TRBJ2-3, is DAGVTQSPTHLIKTRGQQVTLRCSPKSGHDTVSWYQQALGQGPQFIFQYYEEEERQRGNFPDRFSGHQFPNYSSELNVNALLLGDSALYLCASSLGASGAADTQYFGPGTRLTVL.

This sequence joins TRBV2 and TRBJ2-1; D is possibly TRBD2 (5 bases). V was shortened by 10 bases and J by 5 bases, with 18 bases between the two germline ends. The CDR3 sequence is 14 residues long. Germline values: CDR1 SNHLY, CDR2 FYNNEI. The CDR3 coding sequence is TGTGCCATATTAGCCGGAGGTCACGACAATGAGCAGTTCTTC. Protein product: CAILAGGHDNEQFF.

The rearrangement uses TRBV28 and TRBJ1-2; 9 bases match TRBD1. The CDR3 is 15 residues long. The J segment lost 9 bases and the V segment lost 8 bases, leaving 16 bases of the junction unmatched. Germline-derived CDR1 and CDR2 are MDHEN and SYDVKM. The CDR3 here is CASFSPGQGPLRYTF. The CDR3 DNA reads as TGTGCCAGCTTTTCCCCGGGACAGGGACCTCTCCGCTACACCTTC.

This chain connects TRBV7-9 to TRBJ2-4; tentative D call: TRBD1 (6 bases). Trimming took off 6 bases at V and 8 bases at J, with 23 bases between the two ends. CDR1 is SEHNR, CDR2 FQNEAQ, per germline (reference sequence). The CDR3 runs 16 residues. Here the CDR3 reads CASRPRTEVFLDIQYF. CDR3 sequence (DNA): TGTGCCAGCAGACCCCGGACAGAGGTCTTTTTGGACATTCAGTACTTC.

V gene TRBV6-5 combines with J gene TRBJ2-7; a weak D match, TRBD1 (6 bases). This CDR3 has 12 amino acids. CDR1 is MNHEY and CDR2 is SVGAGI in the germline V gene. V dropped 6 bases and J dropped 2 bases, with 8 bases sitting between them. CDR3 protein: CASRGQTYEQYF. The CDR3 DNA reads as TGTGCCAGCAGGGGACAAACCTACGAGCAGTACTTC.

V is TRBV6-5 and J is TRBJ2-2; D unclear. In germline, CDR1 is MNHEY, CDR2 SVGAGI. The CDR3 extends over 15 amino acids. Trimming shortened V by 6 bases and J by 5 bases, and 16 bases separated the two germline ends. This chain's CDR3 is CASSPRSSSTGELFF. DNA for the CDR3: TGTGCCAGCAGCCCGAGGAGTAGTTCGACCGGGGAGCTGTTTTTT.